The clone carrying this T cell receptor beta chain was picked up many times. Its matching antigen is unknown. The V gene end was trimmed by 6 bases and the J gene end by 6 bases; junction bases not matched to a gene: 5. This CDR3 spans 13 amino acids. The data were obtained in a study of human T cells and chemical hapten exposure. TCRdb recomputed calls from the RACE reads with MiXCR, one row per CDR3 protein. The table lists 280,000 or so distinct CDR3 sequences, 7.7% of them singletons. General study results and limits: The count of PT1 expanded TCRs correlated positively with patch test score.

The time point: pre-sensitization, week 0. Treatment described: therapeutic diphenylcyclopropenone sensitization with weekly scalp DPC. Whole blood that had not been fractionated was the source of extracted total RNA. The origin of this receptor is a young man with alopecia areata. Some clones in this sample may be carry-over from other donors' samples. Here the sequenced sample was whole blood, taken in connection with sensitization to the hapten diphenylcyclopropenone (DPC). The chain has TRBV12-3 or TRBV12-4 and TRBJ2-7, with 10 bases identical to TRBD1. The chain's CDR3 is CASSYGQGGEQYF. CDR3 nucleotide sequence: TGTGCCAGCAGCTACGGACAGGGGGGCGAGCAGTACTTC.